This T cell receptor (beta chain) originates from a study of tumor-infiltrating lymphocytes in primary liver carcinoma. About the research overall: All patients, whether men or women, fell within 30 to 69 years of age.

The approximately 17-32 mg bulk tissue piece was not sorted before simultaneous RNA and DNA extraction. Every tumor sample held more than 85% viable tumor cells. A primer in the constant region served to generate TCR beta cDNA from approximately 450 ng of total RNA. Slightly modified ARM-PCR with three nested multiplex PCR rounds yielded TCR beta libraries. TCRdb reprocessed the multiplex PCR reads with MiXCR, giving one entry per CDR3 protein. Found here are 20,000 to 25,000 distinct CDR3 sequences, almost 80% of them singletons; the top ten hold 40%. A remark on this clonotype: A junction boundary mismatches the germline segment, possibly from a read error.

Sequenced: liver tumor tissue from sampling region 1. Subset defined: tumor region T1, superior pole. This TCR was sampled from a woman in her 30s with primary liver carcinoma and hepatitis B virus infection.

The CDR3 DNA reads as TGTACCAGCAGTTCAACGGGACACGGCTTCTTGAATGAGCAGCTCTTC. Protein sequence: CTSSSTGHGFLNEQLF. The V and J genes are TRBV11-3 and TRBJ2-1; tentatively, D is TRBD1 (6 bases). Germline CDR1 SGHNT, CDR2 YENEEA. The CDR3 length is 16 residues.